This entry concerns a single TCR beta chain. Profiled with immunoSEQ multiplex PCR; TCRdb holds only in-frame clones, not every one. The sample lists some 82,000 clones, 90% to 95% occurring once. The sample originates from a study of blood T cell repertoires in COVID-19. Between the trimmed V and J ends, which lost 6 bases and 7 bases, there was a span of 21 bases. The CDR3 is 16 amino acids. Germline loops: CDR1 MGHRA, CDR2 YSYEKL. Input material: peripheral blood. The clonotype comes from a woman in her fifties or sixties in a cohort sampled during active COVID-19. The V and J genes are TRBV4-1 and TRBJ1-4; D gene ambiguous. The CDR3 spells CASSYQKSSRGEKLFF. CDR3 bases: TGCGCCAGCAGTTATCAGAAGTCTTCCCGTGGTGAAAAACTGTTTTTT.